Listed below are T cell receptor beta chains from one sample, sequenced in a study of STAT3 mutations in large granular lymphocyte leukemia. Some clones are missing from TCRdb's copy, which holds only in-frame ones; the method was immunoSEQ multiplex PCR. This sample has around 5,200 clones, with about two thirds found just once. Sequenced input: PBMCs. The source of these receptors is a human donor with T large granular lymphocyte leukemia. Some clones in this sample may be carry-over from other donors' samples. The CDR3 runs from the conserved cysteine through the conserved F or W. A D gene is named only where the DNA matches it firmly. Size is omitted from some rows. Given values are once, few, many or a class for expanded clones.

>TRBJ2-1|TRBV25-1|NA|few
CASSLNYNEQFF
TGTGCCAGCAGTTTAAACTACAATGAGCAGTTCTTC
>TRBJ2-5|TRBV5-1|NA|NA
CASSLEGAGETQYF
TGCGCCAGCAGCTTGGAAGGAGCGGGAGAGACCCAGTACTTC
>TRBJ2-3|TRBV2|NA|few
CASTRGGWGDTQYF
TGTGCCAGCACTCGAGGGGGATGGGGAGATACGCAGTATTTT
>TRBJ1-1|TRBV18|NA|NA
CASSPLNPAPGTEAFF
TGTGCCAGCTCACCACTTAACCCGGCACCGGGGACTGAAGCTTTCTTT
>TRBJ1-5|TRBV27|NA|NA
CASSSVGRGPSNQPQHF
TGTGCCAGCAGTTCCGTGGGGCGGGGGCCTAGCAATCAGCCCCAGCATTTT
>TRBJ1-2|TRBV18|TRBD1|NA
CASSQTGQEFYGYTF
TGTGCCAGCTCACAAACGGGACAGGAGTTCTATGGCTACACCTTC
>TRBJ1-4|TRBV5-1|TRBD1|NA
CASSLTPGQGNEKLFF
TGCGCCAGCAGCCTTACCCCGGGACAGGGGAATGAAAAACTGTTTTTT
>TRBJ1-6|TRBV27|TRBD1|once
CASGPDRGVSPLHF
TGTGCCAGCGGCCCGGACAGGGGGGTTTCACCCCTCCACTTT
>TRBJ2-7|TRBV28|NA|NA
CASSSSGRGIYSEQYF
TGTGCCAGCAGTTCCTCCGGACGGGGAATATATTCGGAGCAGTACTTC
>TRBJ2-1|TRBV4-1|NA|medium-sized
CASSQDSNEQFF
TGCGCCAGCAGCCAAGATTCTAATGAGCAGTTCTTC
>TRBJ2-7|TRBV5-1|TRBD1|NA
CASSLAAGTGRSEQYF
TGCGCCAGCAGCTTGGCTGCCGGGACAGGCAGGAGCGAGCAGTACTTC
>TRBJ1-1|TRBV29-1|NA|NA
CSVRVMNTEAFF
TGCAGCGTCAGGGTGATGAACACTGAAGCTTTCTTT
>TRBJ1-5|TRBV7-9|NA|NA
CASSPGEGPVDQPQHF
TGTGCCAGCAGCCCGGGGGAGGGACCAGTGGACCAGCCCCAGCATTTT
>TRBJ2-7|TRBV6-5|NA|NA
CASSPGPNYEQYF
TGTGCCAGCAGTCCGGGACCAAATTACGAGCAGTACTTC
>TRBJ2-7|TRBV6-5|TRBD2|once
CASSSSGGYEQYF
TGTGCCAGCAGTTCTAGCGGGGGCTACGAGCAGTACTTC
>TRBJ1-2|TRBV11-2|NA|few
CASSFGAGDYGYTF
TGTGCCAGCAGCTTTGGCGCAGGGGACTATGGCTACACCTTC
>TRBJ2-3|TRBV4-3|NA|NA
CASSQEKGRTDTQYF
TGCGCCAGCAGCCAAGAGAAGGGGCGCACAGATACGCAGTATTTT
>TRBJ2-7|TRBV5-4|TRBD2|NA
CASSSSGVAPYEQYF
TGTGCCAGCAGCTCGAGCGGGGTAGCTCCTTACGAGCAGTACTTC
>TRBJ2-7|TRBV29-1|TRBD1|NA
CSVKTGGLYEQYF
TGCAGCGTTAAGACAGGGGGCCTCTACGAGCAGTACTTC